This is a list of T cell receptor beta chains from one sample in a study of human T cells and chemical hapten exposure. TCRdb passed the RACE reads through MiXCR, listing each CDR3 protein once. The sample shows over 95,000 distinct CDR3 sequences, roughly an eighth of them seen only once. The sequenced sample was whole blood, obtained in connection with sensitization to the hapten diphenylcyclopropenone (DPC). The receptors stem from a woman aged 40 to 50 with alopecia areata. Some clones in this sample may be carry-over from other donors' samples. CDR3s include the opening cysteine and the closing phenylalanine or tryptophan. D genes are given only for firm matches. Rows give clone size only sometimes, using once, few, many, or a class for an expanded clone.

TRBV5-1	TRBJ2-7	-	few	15	CASGYNAGVSYEQYF	TGCGCCAGCGGCTATAACGCAGGGGTCTCCTACGAGCAGTACTTC
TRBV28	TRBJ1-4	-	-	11	CASSLAGKLFF	TGTGCCAGCAGTTTGGCGGGGAAACTGTTTTTT
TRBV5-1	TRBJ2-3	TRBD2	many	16	CASGGRSGRAEDTQYF	TGCGCCAGCGGAGGTAGGAGCGGGAGGGCCGAAGATACGCAGTATTTT
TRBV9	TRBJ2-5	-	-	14	CASSVRGAQETQYF	TGTGCCAGCAGCGTAAGGGGGGCGCAAGAGACCCAGTACTTC
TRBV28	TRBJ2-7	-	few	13	CASSGYQSYEQYF	TGTGCCAGCAGTGGCTATCAGTCCTACGAGCAGTACTTC
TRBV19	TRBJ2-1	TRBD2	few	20	CATWNGSTGLAGATGFKQFF	TGTGCCACCTGGAACGGCAGTACGGGACTAGCGGGAGCAACGGGATTCAAGCAGTTCTTC
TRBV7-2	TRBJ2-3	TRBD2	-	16	CASSFGLADSTDTQYF	TGTGCCAGCAGCTTTGGGCTAGCGGATAGCACAGATACGCAGTATTTT
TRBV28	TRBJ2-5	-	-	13	CAILGSNQETQYF	TGTGCCATCTTGGGCTCCAACCAAGAGACCCAGTACTTC
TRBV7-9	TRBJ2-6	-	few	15	CASSHDSSGANVLTF	TGTGCCAGCAGCCATGACAGCTCTGGGGCCAACGTCCTGACTTTC
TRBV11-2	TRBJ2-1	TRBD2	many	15	CASSPGLAGWNEQFF	TGTGCCAGCAGCCCGGGACTAGCGGGATGGAATGAGCAGTTCTTC
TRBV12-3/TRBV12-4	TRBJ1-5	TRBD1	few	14	CASKPGTGGSPQHF	TGTGCCAGCAAACCCGGGACAGGGGGGTCGCCCCAGCATTTT
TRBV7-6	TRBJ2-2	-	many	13	CASSPVGAGELFF	TGTGCCAGCAGCCCTGTGGGGGCCGGGGAGCTGTTTTTT
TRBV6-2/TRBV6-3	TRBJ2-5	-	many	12	CASDSVQETQYF	TGTGCCAGCGATAGCGTTCAAGAGACCCAGTACTTC
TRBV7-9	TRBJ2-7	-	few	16	CASSSTGTSEAYEQYF	TGTGCCAGCAGCTCGACCGGGACATCAGAGGCCTACGAGCAGTACTTC
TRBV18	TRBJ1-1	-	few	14	CASSEQRRNTEAFF	TGTGCCAGCTCAGAACAGCGTCGGAACACTGAAGCTTTCTTT
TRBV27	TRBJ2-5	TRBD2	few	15	CASSPYLAGQETQYF	TGTGCCAGCAGCCCCTACCTAGCGGGACAAGAGACCCAGTACTTC
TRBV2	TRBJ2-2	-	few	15	CASSPGAWNTGELFF	TGTGCCAGCAGTCCCGGGGCCTGGAACACCGGGGAGCTGTTTTTT
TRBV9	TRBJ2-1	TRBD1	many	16	CASSGWRDRVLNEQFF	TGTGCCAGCAGCGGCTGGCGGGACAGGGTCTTAAATGAGCAGTTCTTC
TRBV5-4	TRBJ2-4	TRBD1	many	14	CASSRDRGVYIQYF	TGTGCCAGCAGCCGGGACAGGGGGGTGTACATTCAGTACTTC
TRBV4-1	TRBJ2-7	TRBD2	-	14	CASSQTSGPLEQYF	TGCGCCAGCAGCCAAACTAGCGGGCCCCTGGAGCAGTACTTC
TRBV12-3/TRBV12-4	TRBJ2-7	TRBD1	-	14	CASSIGTGGYEQYF	TGTGCCAGCAGCATCGGGACAGGGGGCTACGAGCAGTACTTC
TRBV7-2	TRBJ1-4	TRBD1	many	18	CASSLDAAGGSTNEKLFF	TGTGCCAGCAGCTTAGATGCGGCAGGGGGCTCTACTAATGAAAAACTGTTTTTT
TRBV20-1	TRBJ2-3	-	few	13	CSAPGPSYDTQYF	TGCAGTGCCCCTGGGCCCTCTTACGATACGCAGTATTTT
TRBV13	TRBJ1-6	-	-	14	CASSFGRRDSPLHF	TGTGCCAGCAGCTTCGGCCGGCGGGATTCACCCCTCCACTTT
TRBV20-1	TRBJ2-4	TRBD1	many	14	CSASAGGSKNIQYF	TGCAGTGCTAGCGCAGGGGGATCCAAAAACATTCAGTACTTC
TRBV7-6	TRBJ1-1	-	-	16	CASSPGTRQLNTEAFF	TGTGCCAGCTCCCCCGGGACACGCCAATTGAACACTGAAGCTTTCTTT
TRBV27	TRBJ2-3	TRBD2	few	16	CASSRKLAGRTDTQYF	TGTGCCAGCAGTCGAAAACTAGCGGGTCGCACAGATACGCAGTATTTT
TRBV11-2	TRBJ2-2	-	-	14	CASSPGTWTGELFF	TGTGCCAGCAGCCCGGGGACCTGGACCGGGGAGCTGTTTTTT
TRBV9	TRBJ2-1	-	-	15	CASSVGGAPWDEQFF	TGTGCCAGCAGCGTAGGGGGGGCCCCTTGGGATGAGCAGTTCTTC
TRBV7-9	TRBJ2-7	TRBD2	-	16	CASSAGTSGALYEQYF	TGTGCCAGCAGCGCAGGGACTAGCGGAGCACTATACGAGCAGTACTTC
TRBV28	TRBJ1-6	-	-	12	CASSLSASPLHF	TGTGCCAGCAGTTTATCAGCTTCACCCCTCCACTTT
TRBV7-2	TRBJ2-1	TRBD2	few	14	CASSVAGDRNEQFF	TGTGCCAGCAGTGTAGCGGGAGATCGCAATGAGCAGTTCTTC
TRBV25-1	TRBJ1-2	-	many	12	CDEHSRKGGYTF	TGTGACGAGCACTCCCGTAAAGGCGGCTACACCTTC
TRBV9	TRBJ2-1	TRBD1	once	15	CASSGDRTAYNEQFF	TGTGCCAGCAGCGGGGACAGGACGGCCTACAATGAGCAGTTCTTC
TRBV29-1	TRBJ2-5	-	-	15	CSVEGGTEYQETQYF	TGCAGCGTTGAAGGCGGGACAGAGTACCAAGAGACCCAGTACTTC
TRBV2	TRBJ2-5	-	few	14	CASSQGRGTETQYF	TGTGCCAGCAGTCAGGGACGGGGAACTGAGACCCAGTACTTC
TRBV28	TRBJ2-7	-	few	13	CASNRRGPYEQYF	TGTGCCAGCAATCGTCGGGGCCCCTACGAGCAGTACTTC
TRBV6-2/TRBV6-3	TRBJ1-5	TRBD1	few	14	CASRAGQGGQPQHF	TGTGCCAGCAGAGCCGGACAGGGAGGGCAGCCCCAGCATTTT
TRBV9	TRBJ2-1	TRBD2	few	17	CASSPRLGTSGYNEQFF	TGTGCCAGCAGCCCCCGACTCGGGACTAGCGGCTACAATGAGCAGTTCTTC
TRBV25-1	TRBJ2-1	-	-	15	CASSVRGRRDNEKFF	TGTGCCAGCAGTGTGCGGGGCCGAAGGGACAATGAGAAGTTCTTC
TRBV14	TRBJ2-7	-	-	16	CASSQDVGSKSYEQYF	TGTGCCAGCAGCCAAGATGTGGGCTCGAAGTCCTACGAGCAGTACTTC
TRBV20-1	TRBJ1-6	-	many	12	CSARTDNSPLHF	TGCAGTGCAAGGACAGATAATTCACCCCTCCACTTT